The 18 T cell receptor beta chains given below trace back to one sample, sequenced in a study of CD8+ T cells in alopecia areata. RNA was extracted and reverse transcribed into cDNA as the sequencing template. Measured with immunoSEQ multiplex PCR; TCRdb has only the in-frame clones, and not every one. This table holds some 130,000 clones, 53% found once. Treatment meaning: oral pan-JAK inhibitor, 5-10 mg twice daily. The specimen comprised CD4+ T cells sorted from blood, sampled at week 4, from a patient treated with tofacitinib. Receptors were obtained from a human donor with alopecia areata.

The chain employs TRBV7-9 and TRBJ2-7; D is uncertain. This CDR3 has 15 residues. With 1 base removed from V and 2 bases from J, the gap between germline ends came to 12 bases. CDR1 is SEHNR and CDR2 is FQNEAQ in the germline V gene (reference sequence). The CDR3 here is CASSLDGRAAYEQYF. The CDR3 bases are TGTGCCAGCAGCTTAGATGGCCGGGCCGCCTACGAGCAGTACTTC.

This clone has only a few counts. The CDR3 bases are TGTGCCTGGTCTGAGCTTAGCTATGGCTACACCTTC. Amino acid sequence: CAWSELSYGYTF. The J gene is TRBJ1-2, the V gene TRBV30; D is uncertain. There are 12 residues in the CDR3. Germline-derived CDR1 and CDR2 are GTSNPN and SVGIG (reference sequence). V lost 5 bases to trimming and J lost 4 bases, with 11 bases between them.

The chain has TRBV6-5 and TRBJ2-2; tentative D call: TRBD1 (5 bases). CDR1 and CDR2 from the germline V gene are MNHEY and SVGAGI. The CDR3 has 16 amino acids. V was cut by 1 base and J by 4 bases, with 13 bases left in between. The CDR3 nucleotides are TGTGCCAGCAGTTACTGGTCAGGGATTATCACCGGGGAGCTGTTTTTT. It is translated as CASSYWSGIITGELFF.

This clone has only a few counts. The chain employs TRBV29-1 and TRBJ1-6; 8 bases match TRBD1. The CDR3 sequence is 14 residues long. Trimming removed 7 bases from V and 10 bases from J; junction bases left unmatched: 12. Germline assignment: CDR1 SQVTM and CDR2 ANQGSEA. The CDR3 here is CSARGQGEGSPLHF. The CDR3 DNA reads as TGCAGCGCCCGAGGACAGGGAGAGGGCTCACCCCTCCACTTT.

This clone appeared a few times. The rearrangement links TRBV29-1 to TRBJ1-1; TRBD1 might be the D (5 bases). V shed 6 bases and J shed 3 bases, with 20 bases lying between them. The CDR3 loop spans 15 amino acids. Germline assignment: CDR1 SQVTM and CDR2 ANQGSEA. CDR3 loop: CSVGGRGASDTEAFF. The CDR3 DNA reads as TGCAGCGTGGGAGGCAGAGGGGCATCCGACACTGAAGCTTTCTTT.

The chain uses TRBV30 and TRBJ2-5; TRBD2 matches at 9 bases. The V gene end was trimmed by 0 bases and the J gene end by 5 bases; junction bases not matched to a gene: 4. The CDR3 extends over 14 amino acids. In germline, CDR1 is GTSNPN, CDR2 SVGIG (reference sequence). CDR3 protein: CAWSVAGGFETQYF. The DNA of the CDR3 is TGTGCCTGGAGTGTAGCGGGAGGATTCGAGACCCAGTACTTC.

The rearrangement links TRBV4-1 to TRBJ2-1; 8 nucleotides line up with TRBD1. The CDR3 loop spans 18 amino acids. Trimming removed 1 base from V and 4 bases from J; junction bases left unmatched: 12. Germline V gives CDR1 MGHRA, CDR2 YSYEKL. The CDR3, as DNA: TGCGCCAGCAGCCAAGGAGATTTCGCGGGACAGGCATACAATGAGCAGTTCTTC. Encoded protein: CASSQGDFAGQAYNEQFF.

V gene TRBV29-1 combines with J gene TRBJ1-5; D is unclear. This CDR3 region has 12 residues. V gave up 4 bases and J gave up 0 bases, with 4 bases separating them. Germline V CDR1 and CDR2: SQVTM, ANQGSEA. The CDR3 region has the DNA TGCAGCGTTGGGGGTAGCAATCAGCCCCAGCATTTT. It translates to CSVGGSNQPQHF.

The chain recombines TRBV7-6 with TRBJ1-1, with a possible D match to TRBD1 (5 bases). Germline loops: CDR1 SGHVS, CDR2 FNYEAQ. The CDR3 is 13 residues long. V lost 5 bases and J 2 bases, leaving 9 bases between the germline ends. This CDR3 reads CASSLTANTEAFF. The CDR3 nucleotides are TGTGCCAGCAGCCTGACAGCTAACACTGAAGCTTTCTTT.

V usage is TRBV4-1 and J usage is TRBJ2-5, with D possibly TRBD1 on 5 matching bases. Germline V CDR1 and CDR2: MGHRA, YSYEKL. This CDR3 has 18 residues. Trimming shortened V by 4 bases and J by 5 bases, and 26 bases separated the two germline ends. The CDR3 region is CASSPNGATNAGGETQYF. For the CDR3, the DNA is TGCGCCAGCAGCCCCAATGGGGCAACTAATGCCGGTGGGGAGACCCAGTACTTC.

The rearrangement links TRBV18 to TRBJ1-6, with D hard to call. Trimming took off 3 bases at V and 8 bases at J, with 11 bases between the two ends. CDR3 size: 14 residues. Germline CDR1 KGHSH, CDR2 LQKENI. DNA for the CDR3: TGTGCCAGCTCACCTCAGGCTGGGGATTCACCCCTCCACTTT. It translates to CASSPQAGDSPLHF.

This clone was picked up one time. This chain uses TRBV9 with TRBJ2-3, with a tentative D call TRBD1 (6 bases). The CDR3 consists of 17 residues. Germline lookup yields CDR1 SGDLS and CDR2 YYNGEE. Trimming shortened V by 4 bases and J by 3 bases, and 21 bases separated the two germline ends. The CDR3 sequence is CASSPLFGEQGTDTQYF. CDR3 in DNA: TGTGCCAGCAGCCCTCTTTTTGGGGAACAGGGTACAGATACGCAGTATTTT.

This clone has only a few counts. The chain is built from TRBV11-2 and TRBJ2-5; no definite D call. Germline CDR1 is SGHAT and CDR2 is FQNNGV. This CDR3 is built from 15 residues. Trimming left V 2 bases short and J 3 bases short, with 13 bases between. CDR3 sequence reads: CASSLTAQDKETQYF. DNA of the CDR3: TGTGCCAGCAGCTTAACAGCACAAGATAAAGAGACCCAGTACTTC.

The chain uses TRBV7-2 and TRBJ2-7; D possibly matches TRBD1 or TRBD2 (5 bases each). The CDR3 sequence is 14 residues long. Trimming cost V 1 base and J 7 bases, with 14 bases left between them. CDR1 and CDR2 from the germline V gene are SGHTA and FQGNSA. CDR3 region: CASSLVGDRAEQYF. The CDR3 nucleotides read TGTGCCAGCAGCTTAGTAGGGGACCGGGCAGAGCAGTACTTC.

The J gene is TRBJ1-5, the V gene TRBV4-2; D unclear. The CDR3 length is 17 residues. The V gene's germline CDR1 is LGHNA and CDR2 YNFKEQ. V gave up 0 bases and J gave up 2 bases, with 14 bases separating them. CDR3 sequence (DNA): TGTGCCAGCAGCCAAGATTTGGCAGGTGGACGCAATCAGCCCCAGCATTTT. Amino acid sequence: CASSQDLAGGRNQPQHF.

The V and J genes are TRBV29-1 and TRBJ2-3; 7 bases map to TRBD1. The CDR3 extends over 12 amino acids. From germline, CDR1 is SQVTM and CDR2 ANQGSEA. Unmatched junction bases numbered 7, after V lost 2 bases and J lost 11 bases. DNA for the CDR3: TGCAGCGTTGAACCCAGCAGGGGGATGCAGTATTTT. Amino acid sequence: CSVEPSRGMQYF.

In its sample, this clone was seen many times. V is TRBV7-9 and J is TRBJ2-5; 7 bases match TRBD2. This CDR3 region has 12 residues. The germline V gene encodes CDR1 SEHNR and CDR2 FQNEAQ (reference sequence). V lost 7 bases and J lost 5; bases outside the gene matches: 4. The CDR3 region is CASISSGETQYF. In nucleotides, the CDR3 is TGTGCCAGCATTAGTAGCGGGGAGACCCAGTACTTC.

This chain joins TRBV11-2 and TRBJ2-1, with D possibly being TRBD2 (6 bases). Germline assignment: CDR1 SGHAT and CDR2 FQNNGV. This CDR3 has 16 residues. Trimming pared 4 bases from V and 4 bases from J, leaving 17 bases between. The CDR3 protein is CASSWRLDTSYNEQFF. The CDR3 nucleotides read TGTGCCAGCAGCTGGAGACTAGACACATCATACAATGAGCAGTTCTTC.